Listed below are T cell receptor beta chains from one sample, sequenced in a study of regulatory T cells in long-lasting Graves disease. TCRdb used MiXCR to reprocess the multiplex PCR reads, holding one entry per CDR3 protein. This sample carries 450,000 or so distinct CDR3 sequences, 20% to 25% of them seen once, and the ten largest clones take 7.8%. The starting material was peripheral blood mononuclear cells (PBMCs), obtained when the disease was refractory, from a patient treated with antithyroid drugs. All receptors derive from a female donor with Graves disease. The CDR3 runs from the conserved cysteine through the conserved F or W. Each record gives: J gene, clone size, V gene, D gene, CDR3 protein, CDR3 DNA. The D gene is left open where the match is weak. Expanded clones get a size class; other rows say once, few or many, or leave the size out.

j_call: TRBJ2-6
clone_size: many
v_call: TRBV28
d_call: .
cdr3_aa: CASSPRVFSGANVLTF
cdr3_nt: TGTGCCAGCAGTCCGAGGGTGTTCTCTGGGGCCAACGTCCTGACTTTC

j_call: TRBJ2-7
clone_size: many
v_call: TRBV20-1
d_call: .
cdr3_aa: CSARDRRPGEQYF
cdr3_nt: TGCAGTGCTAGAGATCGAAGACCGGGAGAGCAGTACTTC

j_call: TRBJ1-2
clone_size: .
v_call: TRBV5-4
d_call: .
cdr3_aa: CASSPNRNYGYTF
cdr3_nt: TGTGCCAGCAGCCCAAACAGAAACTATGGCTACACCTTC

j_call: TRBJ1-2
clone_size: few
v_call: TRBV5-4
d_call: TRBD1
cdr3_aa: CASRYLGGDGYTF
cdr3_nt: TGTGCCAGCCGATACCTAGGGGGCGATGGCTACACCTTC

j_call: TRBJ1-2
clone_size: .
v_call: TRBV5-4
d_call: .
cdr3_aa: CASSLGGTTGGYTF
cdr3_nt: TGTGCCAGCAGCTTGGGGGGGACTACAGGAGGCTACACCTTC

j_call: TRBJ2-7
clone_size: few
v_call: TRBV24-1
d_call: .
cdr3_aa: CATSESTTYEQYF
cdr3_nt: TGTGCCACCAGTGAGTCCACTACCTACGAGCAGTACTTC

j_call: TRBJ2-5
clone_size: few
v_call: TRBV6-1
d_call: .
cdr3_aa: CASSGSGGQETQYF
cdr3_nt: TGTGCCAGCAGTGGATCAGGAGGGCAAGAGACCCAGTACTTC

j_call: TRBJ2-5
clone_size: many
v_call: TRBV27
d_call: .
cdr3_aa: CASSLGTGTQETQYF
cdr3_nt: TGTGCCAGCAGTTTAGGGACCGGGACCCAAGAGACCCAGTACTTC

j_call: TRBJ2-2
clone_size: .
v_call: TRBV29-1
d_call: TRBD1
cdr3_aa: CSAGQGAPGELFF
cdr3_nt: TGCAGCGCCGGACAGGGGGCGCCCGGGGAGCTGTTTTTT

j_call: TRBJ1-1
clone_size: few
v_call: TRBV6-6
d_call: .
cdr3_aa: CASSYSGGLDTEAFF
cdr3_nt: TGTGCCAGCAGTTACTCGGGGGGGCTGGACACTGAAGCTTTCTTT

j_call: TRBJ1-1
clone_size: .
v_call: TRBV4-1
d_call: .
cdr3_aa: CASSESGPEMNTEAFF
cdr3_nt: TGCGCCAGCAGCGAAAGTGGCCCCGAGATGAACACTGAAGCTTTCTTT

j_call: TRBJ1-1
clone_size: few
v_call: TRBV15
d_call: .
cdr3_aa: CATSREPNTEAFF
cdr3_nt: TGTGCCACCAGCAGAGAACCAAACACTGAAGCTTTCTTT

j_call: TRBJ2-7
clone_size: .
v_call: TRBV19
d_call: .
cdr3_aa: CASSQLTGLLREQYF
cdr3_nt: TGTGCCAGTAGTCAATTAACAGGGCTCCTACGCGAGCAGTACTTC

j_call: TRBJ2-7
clone_size: .
v_call: TRBV18
d_call: TRBD1
cdr3_aa: CASSPPGGSVRNEQYF
cdr3_nt: TGTGCCAGCTCACCCCCAGGGGGCTCAGTTCGCAACGAGCAGTACTTC

j_call: TRBJ2-7
clone_size: many
v_call: TRBV7-2
d_call: TRBD1
cdr3_aa: CASSLWGQGSYEQYF
cdr3_nt: TGTGCCAGCAGCTTATGGGGACAGGGCTCCTACGAGCAGTACTTC

j_call: TRBJ1-5
clone_size: few
v_call: TRBV4-3
d_call: .
cdr3_aa: CASSQDTNNQPQHF
cdr3_nt: TGCGCCAGCAGCCAAGATACGAACAATCAGCCCCAGCATTTT

j_call: TRBJ2-7
clone_size: many
v_call: TRBV7-2
d_call: TRBD2
cdr3_aa: CASSLAGGSYYEQYF
cdr3_nt: TGTGCCAGCAGCTTAGCAGGCGGGAGTTACTACGAGCAGTACTTC

j_call: TRBJ2-7
clone_size: many
v_call: TRBV9
d_call: TRBD1
cdr3_aa: CASRPTGGHEQYF
cdr3_nt: TGTGCCAGCAGACCGACAGGGGGCCACGAGCAGTACTTC

j_call: TRBJ2-5
clone_size: once
v_call: TRBV5-8
d_call: .
cdr3_aa: CASNPSGSPRETQYF
cdr3_nt: TGCGCCAGCAACCCCTCCGGGTCCCCCCGGGAGACCCAGTACTTC

j_call: TRBJ1-1
clone_size: few
v_call: TRBV5-4
d_call: .
cdr3_aa: CASSRGGVNTEAFF
cdr3_nt: TGTGCCAGCAGCCGAGGGGGGGTGAACACTGAAGCTTTCTTT

j_call: TRBJ2-5
clone_size: many
v_call: TRBV6-1
d_call: .
cdr3_aa: CASSEWAVQETQYF
cdr3_nt: TGTGCCAGCAGTGAATGGGCAGTACAAGAGACCCAGTACTTC

j_call: TRBJ2-2
clone_size: many
v_call: TRBV11-2
d_call: .
cdr3_aa: CASSSLHSTGELFF
cdr3_nt: TGTGCCAGCAGCTCCCTACACAGCACCGGGGAGCTGTTTTTT

j_call: TRBJ1-2
clone_size: many
v_call: TRBV29-1
d_call: TRBD1
cdr3_aa: CSVEGGTVPYGYTF
cdr3_nt: TGCAGCGTTGAGGGAGGGACAGTCCCTTATGGCTACACCTTC

j_call: TRBJ2-2
clone_size: .
v_call: TRBV6-1
d_call: .
cdr3_aa: CASSQWTENTGELFF
cdr3_nt: TGTGCCAGCAGCCAATGGACAGAGAACACCGGGGAGCTGTTTTTT

j_call: TRBJ1-5
clone_size: few
v_call: TRBV30
d_call: TRBD1
cdr3_aa: CAWSKDRLQPQHF
cdr3_nt: TGTGCCTGGAGTAAGGACAGGCTGCAGCCCCAGCATTTT

j_call: TRBJ1-1
clone_size: .
v_call: TRBV27
d_call: .
cdr3_aa: CASGLSVGIPVFF
cdr3_nt: TGTGCCAGCGGTTTATCGGTTGGGATTCCCGTCTTCTTT

j_call: TRBJ1-2
clone_size: many
v_call: TRBV12-3/TRBV12-4
d_call: TRBD1
cdr3_aa: CASRADRVDYGYTF
cdr3_nt: TGTGCCAGCAGGGCAGACAGGGTAGACTATGGCTACACCTTC

j_call: TRBJ2-5
clone_size: .
v_call: TRBV20-1
d_call: .
cdr3_aa: CSARVPKGSGETQYF
cdr3_nt: TGCAGTGCTAGGGTCCCGAAGGGATCGGGAGAGACCCAGTACTTC

j_call: TRBJ1-6
clone_size: few
v_call: TRBV12-3/TRBV12-4
d_call: TRBD1
cdr3_aa: CASSSGTGRGSYNSPLHF
cdr3_nt: TGTGCCAGCAGTTCCGGGACAGGGAGGGGGTCCTATAATTCACCCCTCCACTTT

j_call: TRBJ1-2
clone_size: many
v_call: TRBV12-3/TRBV12-4
d_call: TRBD1
cdr3_aa: CASSGGQARNYGYTF
cdr3_nt: TGTGCCAGCAGTGGTGGACAGGCCCGAAACTATGGCTACACCTTC